The 9 T cell receptor beta chains in this list originate from one sample, sequenced in a study of CD8 T cells in ankylosing spondylitis. The study, taken as a whole, reports: A motif of seven or eight highly homologous TCR beta variants was seen as apparently characteristic of ankylosing spondylitis blood.

Their cognate antigens are unknown. MiXCR was run by TCRdb on the 5' RACE reads, yielding one entry per CDR3 protein. The data show about 480,000 distinct CDR3 sequences, with roughly 18% seen just once and approximately 0.93% held by the top ten. Input material: blood, either unsorted or a sorted T cell fraction (not recorded which). These receptors were collected from a male donor with ankylosing spondylitis.

The chain uses TRBV27 and TRBJ2-5, with D perhaps being TRBD1 or TRBD2 (5 bases each). The germline CDR1 and CDR2 sequences are MNHEY and SMNVEV (reference sequence). CDR3 size: 16 residues. V shed 3 bases and J shed 0 bases, with 14 bases lying between them. Here the CDR3 reads CASSLGLRGHQETQYF. CDR3 DNA: TGTGCCAGCAGTTTGGGTTTGAGGGGTCACCAAGAGACCCAGTACTTC.

The table lists this clonotype with a few counts. The genes are TRBV7-2 and TRBJ2-1; 14 bases are shared with TRBD2. The V and J ends lost 5 bases and 9 bases, in that order; junction bases with no gene match: 6. The CDR3 has 15 residues. Germline-derived CDR1 and CDR2 are SGHTA and FQGNSA. CDR3 sequence: CASSQTSGRASEQFF. The CDR3 DNA is TGTGCCAGCAGCCAGACTAGCGGGAGGGCGAGTGAGCAGTTCTTC.

In this sample, this clonotype turned up many times. This chain links TRBV29-1 with TRBJ1-1, with 9 positions matching TRBD1. The CDR3 length is 16 residues. J was trimmed by 5 bases and V by 6 bases; bases with no gene match: 16. CDR1 is SQVTM, CDR2 ANQGSEA, per germline. CDR3: CSVIHPGTGRKTEAFF. The DNA of the CDR3 is TGCAGCGTCATCCACCCCGGGACAGGGAGAAAGACTGAAGCTTTCTTT.

At least ten counts were recorded for this clonotype. The chain combines TRBV10-3 with TRBJ2-7, with TRBD1 matching over 9 bases. V shed 4 bases and J 4 bases; nucleotides not matched to a gene: 14. CDR3 size: 17 residues. Germline loops: CDR1 ENHRY, CDR2 SYGVKD. The CDR3 here is CAISGRDRDALFYEQYF. The CDR3 DNA sequence: TGTGCCATCAGTGGACGGGACAGGGATGCTCTTTTTTACGAGCAGTACTTC.

The chain is built from TRBV12-3 or TRBV12-4 and TRBJ2-7; D not certain. CDR3 size: 11 residues. With 6 bases removed from V and 4 bases from J, the gap between germline ends came to 7 bases. CDR3 coding DNA: TGTGCCAGCAGACTGGGTTACGAGCAGTACTTC. Translated, it gives CASRLGYEQYF.

This clonotype was recorded a few times. The J gene is TRBJ2-2, the V gene TRBV24-1, with 14 bases aligning to TRBD2. CDR1 is KGHDR, CDR2 SFDVKD, per germline. V shed 9 bases, J shed 5 bases, and the junction held 16 bases outside the gene matches. The CDR3 sequence is 19 residues long. The CDR3: CATGHRLAGGPVTTGELFF. CDR3 DNA sequence: TGTGCCACCGGACATCGACTAGCGGGAGGGCCGGTGACGACCGGGGAGCTGTTTTTT.

The chain joins TRBV5-1 to TRBJ1-2; D remains unclear. V gave up 4 bases and J gave up 8 bases, with 15 bases separating them. The CDR3 is 13 residues long. Germline assignment: CDR1 SGHRS and CDR2 YFSETQ. The CDR3 DNA sequence: TGCGCCAGCAGCCCCGAAGGGTCGGAGGGCTACACCTTC. It encodes CASSPEGSEGYTF.

This clonotype has a handful of counts. The rearrangement joins TRBV30 to TRBJ1-6, with a possible D match to TRBD1 (5 bases). The CDR3 is 14 amino acids. V was pared by 0 bases and J by 11 bases, with 14 bases between. The germline V gene encodes CDR1 GTSNPN and CDR2 SVGIG (reference sequence). CDR3 sequence reads: CAWSVSGLLTPLHF. The CDR3 DNA follows: TGTGCCTGGAGTGTATCGGGACTGCTCACACCCCTCCACTTT.

This clonotype was counted only a few times. The CDR3 is CASRRKASGTDLYGYTF. The DNA of the CDR3 is TGTGCCAGCCGTCGGAAAGCCTCAGGGACAGATCTCTATGGCTACACCTTC. The chain has TRBV12-3 or TRBV12-4 and TRBJ1-2; 7 positions agree with TRBD1. V lost 8 bases, J lost 4 bases, and 19 bases stayed unmatched. The CDR3 runs 17 residues.